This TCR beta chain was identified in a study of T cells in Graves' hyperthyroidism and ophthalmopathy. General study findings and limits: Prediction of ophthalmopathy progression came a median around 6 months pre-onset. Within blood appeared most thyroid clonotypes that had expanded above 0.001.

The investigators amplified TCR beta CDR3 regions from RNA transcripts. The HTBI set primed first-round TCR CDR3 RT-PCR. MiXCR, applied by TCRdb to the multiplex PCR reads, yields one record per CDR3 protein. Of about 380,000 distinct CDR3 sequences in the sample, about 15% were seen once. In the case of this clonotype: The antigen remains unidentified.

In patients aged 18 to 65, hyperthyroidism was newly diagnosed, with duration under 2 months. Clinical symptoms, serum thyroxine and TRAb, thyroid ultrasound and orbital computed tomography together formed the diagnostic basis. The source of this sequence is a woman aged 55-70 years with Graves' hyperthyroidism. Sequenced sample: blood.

CDR3 residues: CASSISRQGPSAIQYF. The CDR3 DNA reads TGTGCCAGTAGTATATCACGACAGGGGCCGTCGGCCATTCAGTACTTC. The rearrangement uses TRBV19 and TRBJ2-4; 8 bases match TRBD1. Trimming cost V 2 bases and J 9 bases; bases outside gene matches: 12. The CDR3 has 16 residues. Germline V gene data show CDR1 as LNHDA and CDR2 as SQIVND (reference sequence).